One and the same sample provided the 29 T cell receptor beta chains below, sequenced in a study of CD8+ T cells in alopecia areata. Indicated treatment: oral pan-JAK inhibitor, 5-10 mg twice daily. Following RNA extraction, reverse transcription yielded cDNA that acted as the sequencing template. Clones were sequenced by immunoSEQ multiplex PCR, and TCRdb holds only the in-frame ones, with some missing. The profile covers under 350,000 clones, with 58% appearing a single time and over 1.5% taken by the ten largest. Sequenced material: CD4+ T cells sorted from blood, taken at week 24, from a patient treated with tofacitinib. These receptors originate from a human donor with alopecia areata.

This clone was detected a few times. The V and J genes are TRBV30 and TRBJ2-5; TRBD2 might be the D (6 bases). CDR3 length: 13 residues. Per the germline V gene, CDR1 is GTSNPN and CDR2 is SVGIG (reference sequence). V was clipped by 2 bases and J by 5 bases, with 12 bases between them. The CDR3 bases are TGTGCCTGGAGTAAACAGGCGGGGGAGACCCAGTACTTC. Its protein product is CAWSKQAGETQYF.

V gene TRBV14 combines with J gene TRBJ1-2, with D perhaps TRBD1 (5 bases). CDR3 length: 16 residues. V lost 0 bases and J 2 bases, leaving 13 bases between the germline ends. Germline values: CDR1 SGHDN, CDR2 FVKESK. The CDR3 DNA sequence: TGTGCCAGCAGCCAAGATCCGACAGACGTAAACTATGGCTACACCTTC. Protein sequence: CASSQDPTDVNYGYTF.

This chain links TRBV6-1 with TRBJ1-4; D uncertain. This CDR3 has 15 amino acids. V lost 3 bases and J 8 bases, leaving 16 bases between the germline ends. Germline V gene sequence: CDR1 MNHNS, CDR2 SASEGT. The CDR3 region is CASSDANRGPEKLFF. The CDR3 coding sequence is TGTGCCAGCAGTGATGCTAACAGAGGGCCCGAAAAACTGTTTTTT.

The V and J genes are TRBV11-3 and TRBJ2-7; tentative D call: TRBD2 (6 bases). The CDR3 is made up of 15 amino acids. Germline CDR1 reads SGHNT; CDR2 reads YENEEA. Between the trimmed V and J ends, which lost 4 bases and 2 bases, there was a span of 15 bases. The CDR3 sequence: CASSSVRGRTYEQYF. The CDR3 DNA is TGTGCCAGCAGCTCTGTCCGGGGGAGGACCTACGAGCAGTACTTC.

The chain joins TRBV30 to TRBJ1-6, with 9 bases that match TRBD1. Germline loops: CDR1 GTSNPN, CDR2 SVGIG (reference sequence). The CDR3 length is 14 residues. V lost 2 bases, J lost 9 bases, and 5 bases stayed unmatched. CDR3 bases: TGTGCCTGGAGTCTGGACAGGGGAGGTTCACCCCTCCACTTT. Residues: CAWSLDRGGSPLHF.

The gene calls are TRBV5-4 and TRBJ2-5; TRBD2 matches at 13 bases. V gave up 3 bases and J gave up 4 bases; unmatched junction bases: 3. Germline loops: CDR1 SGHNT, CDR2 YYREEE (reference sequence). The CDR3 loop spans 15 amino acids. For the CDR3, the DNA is TGTGCCAGCAGCTGGCGACTAGCGGGGGGAGAGACCCAGTACTTC. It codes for CASSWRLAGGETQYF.

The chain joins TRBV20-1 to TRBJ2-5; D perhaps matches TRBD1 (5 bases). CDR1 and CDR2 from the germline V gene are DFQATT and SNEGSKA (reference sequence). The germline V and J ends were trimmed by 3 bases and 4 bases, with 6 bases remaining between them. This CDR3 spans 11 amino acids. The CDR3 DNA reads TGCAGTGCTAGTCAGGGAGAGACCCAGTACTTC. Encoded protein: CSASQGETQYF.

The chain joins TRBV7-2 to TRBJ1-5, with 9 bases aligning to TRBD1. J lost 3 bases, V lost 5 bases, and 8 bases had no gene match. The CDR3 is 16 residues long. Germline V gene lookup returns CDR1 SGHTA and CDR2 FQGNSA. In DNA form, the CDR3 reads TGTGCCAGCAGCCCAACAGGGGGCCTCCCCAATCAGCCCCAGCATTTT. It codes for CASSPTGGLPNQPQHF.

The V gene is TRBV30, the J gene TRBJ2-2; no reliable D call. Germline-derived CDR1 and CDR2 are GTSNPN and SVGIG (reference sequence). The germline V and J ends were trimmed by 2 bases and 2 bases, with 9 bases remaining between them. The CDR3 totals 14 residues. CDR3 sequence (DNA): TGTGCCTGGAGTAAGGCCCGAAACACCGGGGAGCTGTTTTTT. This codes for CAWSKARNTGELFF.

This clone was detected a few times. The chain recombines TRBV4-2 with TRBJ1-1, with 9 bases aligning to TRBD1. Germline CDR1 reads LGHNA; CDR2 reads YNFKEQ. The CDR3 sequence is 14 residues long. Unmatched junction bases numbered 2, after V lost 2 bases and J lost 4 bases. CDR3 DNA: TGTGCCAGCAGCCAAAGACAGGGGGTCACTGAAGCTTTCTTT. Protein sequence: CASSQRQGVTEAFF.

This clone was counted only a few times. CDR3 sequence reads: CASSAGPPYSPLHF. For the CDR3, the DNA is TGTGCCAGCAGCGCGGGTCCTCCCTATTCACCCCTCCACTTT. The chain is built from TRBV9 and TRBJ1-6; no clear D. The V gene lost 3 bases and the J gene lost 8 bases, with 12 bases spanning the gap. CDR1 and CDR2 from the germline V gene are SGDLS and YYNGEE. CDR3 length: 14 amino acids.

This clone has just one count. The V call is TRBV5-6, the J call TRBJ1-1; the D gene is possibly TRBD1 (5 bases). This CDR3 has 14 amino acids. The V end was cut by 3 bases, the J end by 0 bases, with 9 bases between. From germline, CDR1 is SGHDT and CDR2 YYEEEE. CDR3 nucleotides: TGTGCCAGCAGCTGGGGACGGCTGAACACTGAAGCTTTCTTT. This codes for CASSWGRLNTEAFF.

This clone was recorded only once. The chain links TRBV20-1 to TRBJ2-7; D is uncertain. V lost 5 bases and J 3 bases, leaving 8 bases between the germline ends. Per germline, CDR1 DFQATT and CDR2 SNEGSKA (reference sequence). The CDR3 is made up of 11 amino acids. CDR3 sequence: CSAASFYEQYF. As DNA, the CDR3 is TGCAGTGCTGCGTCGTTCTACGAGCAGTACTTC.

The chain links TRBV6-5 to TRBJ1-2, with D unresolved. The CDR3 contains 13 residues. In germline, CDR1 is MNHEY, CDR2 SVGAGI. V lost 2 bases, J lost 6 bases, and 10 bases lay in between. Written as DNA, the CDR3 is TGTGCCAGCAGTTACAAGGGCGTAAATGGCTACACCTTC. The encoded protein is CASSYKGVNGYTF.

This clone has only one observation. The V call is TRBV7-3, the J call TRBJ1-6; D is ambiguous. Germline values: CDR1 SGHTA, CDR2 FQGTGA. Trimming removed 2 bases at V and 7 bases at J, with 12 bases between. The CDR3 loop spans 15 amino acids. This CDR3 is CASSLAWTENSPLHF. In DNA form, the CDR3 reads TGTGCCAGCAGCTTAGCCTGGACGGAGAATTCACCCCTCCACTTT.

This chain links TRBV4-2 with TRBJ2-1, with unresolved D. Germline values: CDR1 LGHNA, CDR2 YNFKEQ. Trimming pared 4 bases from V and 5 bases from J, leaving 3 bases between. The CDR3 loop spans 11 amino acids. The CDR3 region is CASSRNNEQFF. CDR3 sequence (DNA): TGTGCCAGCAGCCGCAACAATGAGCAGTTCTTC.

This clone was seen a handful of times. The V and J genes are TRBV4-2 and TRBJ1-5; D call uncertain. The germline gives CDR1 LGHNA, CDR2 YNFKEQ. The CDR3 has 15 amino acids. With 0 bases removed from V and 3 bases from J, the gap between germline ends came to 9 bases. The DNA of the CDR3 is TGTGCCAGCAGCCAAGATTGGTCAGACAATCAGCCCCAGCATTTT. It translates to CASSQDWSDNQPQHF.

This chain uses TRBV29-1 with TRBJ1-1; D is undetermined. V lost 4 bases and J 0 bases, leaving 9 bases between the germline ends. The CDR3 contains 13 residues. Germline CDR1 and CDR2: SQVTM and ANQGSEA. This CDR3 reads CSVVIQLNTEAFF. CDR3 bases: TGCAGCGTTGTAATCCAGCTGAACACTGAAGCTTTCTTT.

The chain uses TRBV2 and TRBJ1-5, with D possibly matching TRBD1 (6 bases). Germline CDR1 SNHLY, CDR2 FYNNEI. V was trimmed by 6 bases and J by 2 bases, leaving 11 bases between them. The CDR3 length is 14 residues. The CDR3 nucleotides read TGTGCCAGCAGCCGCCCAGGGGGCAATCAGCCCCAGCATTTT. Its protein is CASSRPGGNQPQHF.

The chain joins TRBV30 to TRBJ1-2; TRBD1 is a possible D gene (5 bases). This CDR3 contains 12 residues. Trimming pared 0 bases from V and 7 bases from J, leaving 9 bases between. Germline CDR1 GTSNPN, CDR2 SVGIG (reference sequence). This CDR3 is CAWSVRGGGYTF. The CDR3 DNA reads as TGTGCCTGGAGTGTACGTGGGGGTGGCTACACCTTC.

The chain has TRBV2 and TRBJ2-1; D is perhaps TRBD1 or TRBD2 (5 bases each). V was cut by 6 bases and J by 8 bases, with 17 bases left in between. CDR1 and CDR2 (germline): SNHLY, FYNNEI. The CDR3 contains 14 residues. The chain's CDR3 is CASRGVAPADEQFF. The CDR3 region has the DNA TGTGCCAGCAGGGGGGTGGCTCCGGCTGATGAGCAGTTCTTC. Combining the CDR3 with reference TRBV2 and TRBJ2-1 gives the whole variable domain EPEVTQTPSHQVTQMGQEVILRCVPISNHLYFYWYRQILGQKVEFLVSFYNNEISEKSEIFDDQFSVERPDGSNFTLKIRSTKLEDSAMYFCASRGVAPADEQFFGPGTRLTVL.

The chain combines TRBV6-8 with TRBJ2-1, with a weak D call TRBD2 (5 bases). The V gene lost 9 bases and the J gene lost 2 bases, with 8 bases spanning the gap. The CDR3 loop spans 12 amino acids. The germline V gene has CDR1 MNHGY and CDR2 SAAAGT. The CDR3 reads CARAGTYNEQFF. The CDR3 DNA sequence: TGTGCCAGAGCCGGGACCTACAATGAGCAGTTCTTC.

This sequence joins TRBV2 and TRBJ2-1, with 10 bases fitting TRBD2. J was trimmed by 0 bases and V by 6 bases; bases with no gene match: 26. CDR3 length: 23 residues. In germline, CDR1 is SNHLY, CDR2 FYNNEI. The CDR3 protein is CASSVPHSPGLADTLSSYNEQFF. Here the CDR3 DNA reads TGTGCCAGCAGCGTTCCCCACTCCCCCGGACTAGCGGACACCCTCAGCTCCTACAATGAGCAGTTCTTC. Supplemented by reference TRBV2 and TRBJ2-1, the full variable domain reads EPEVTQTPSHQVTQMGQEVILRCVPISNHLYFYWYRQILGQKVEFLVSFYNNEISEKSEIFDDQFSVERPDGSNFTLKIRSTKLEDSAMYFCASSVPHSPGLADTLSSYNEQFFGPGTRLTVL.

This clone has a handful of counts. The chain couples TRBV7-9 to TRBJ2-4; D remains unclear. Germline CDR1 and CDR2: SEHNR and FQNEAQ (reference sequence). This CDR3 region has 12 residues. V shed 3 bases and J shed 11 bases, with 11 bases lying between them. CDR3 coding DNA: TGTGCCAGCAGCTTGCTATCTGTGGTTCAGTACTTC. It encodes CASSLLSVVQYF.

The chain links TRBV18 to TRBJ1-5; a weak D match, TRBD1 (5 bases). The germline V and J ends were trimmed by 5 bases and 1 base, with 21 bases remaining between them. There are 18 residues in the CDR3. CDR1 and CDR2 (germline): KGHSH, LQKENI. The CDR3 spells CASSARNQGGRSNQPQHF. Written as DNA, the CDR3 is TGTGCCAGCTCAGCTCGTAATCAGGGAGGTCGGAGCAATCAGCCCCAGCATTTT.

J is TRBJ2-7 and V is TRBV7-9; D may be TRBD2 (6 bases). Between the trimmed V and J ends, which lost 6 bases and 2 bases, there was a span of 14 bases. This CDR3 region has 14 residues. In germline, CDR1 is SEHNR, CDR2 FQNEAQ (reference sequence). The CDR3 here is CASSSRTGAYEQYF. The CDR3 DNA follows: TGTGCCAGCAGTTCTAGGACGGGAGCCTACGAGCAGTACTTC.

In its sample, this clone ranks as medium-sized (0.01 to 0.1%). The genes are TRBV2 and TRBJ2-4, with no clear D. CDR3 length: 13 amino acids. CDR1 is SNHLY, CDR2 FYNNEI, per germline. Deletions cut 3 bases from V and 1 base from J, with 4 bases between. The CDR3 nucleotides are TGTGCCAGCAGTGAGGGGGCCAAAAACATTCAGTACTTC. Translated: CASSEGAKNIQYF.

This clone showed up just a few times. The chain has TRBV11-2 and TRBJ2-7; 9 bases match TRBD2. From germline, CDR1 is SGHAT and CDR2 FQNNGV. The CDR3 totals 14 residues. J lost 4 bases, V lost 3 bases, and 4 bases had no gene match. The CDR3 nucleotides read TGTGCCAGCAGCTTTGGGACTAGCAAGTACGAGCAGTACTTC. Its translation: CASSFGTSKYEQYF.

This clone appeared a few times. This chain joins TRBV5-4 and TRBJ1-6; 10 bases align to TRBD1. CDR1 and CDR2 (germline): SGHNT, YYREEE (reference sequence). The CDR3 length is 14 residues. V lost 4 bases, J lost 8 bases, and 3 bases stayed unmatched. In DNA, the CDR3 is TGTGCCAGCAGCGCCGGGACAGGGGATTCACCCCTCCACTTT. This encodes CASSAGTGDSPLHF.